Shown below are 7 T cell receptor beta chains from a single sample sequenced in a study of blood T cells in healthy people across ages. Together with a sample-barcoded 5' primer, a J-beta primer mix was included in a second PCR lasting about 7 to 12 cycles. TCRdb re-called the 5' RACE reads through MiXCR, storing one row per CDR3 protein. Of hundreds of thousands of distinct CDR3 sequences listed, 56% are singletons. Material for sequencing was blood. The receptors come from a middle-aged man in good health.

This clonotype was observed a few times. This rearrangement joins TRBV20-1 to TRBJ2-7, with 10 nucleotides matching TRBD2. The CDR3 sequence is 13 residues long. Trimming at V came to 1 base and at J to 5 bases, leaving 2 bases not matched to a gene. CDR1 and CDR2 (germline): DFQATT, SNEGSKA (reference sequence). The CDR3 spells CSARVAGGDEQYF. CDR3 nucleotide sequence: TGCAGTGCTAGAGTAGCGGGAGGTGACGAGCAGTACTTC.

A few counts support this clonotype. This rearrangement joins TRBV5-1 to TRBJ2-6; D could derive from TRBD1 or TRBD2 (5 bases each). The CDR3 is 17 amino acids. Germline lookup yields CDR1 SGHRS and CDR2 YFSETQ. V lost 5 bases and J 0 bases, leaving 15 bases between the germline ends. The CDR3: CASSYGLRGSGANVLTF. The CDR3 DNA follows: TGCGCCAGCAGTTACGGACTGAGGGGCTCTGGGGCCAACGTCCTGACTTTC.

This clonotype was detected only a few times. This rearrangement joins TRBV5-1 to TRBJ2-5, with a possible D match to TRBD1 (6 bases). The CDR3 covers 14 residues. Germline V lookup: CDR1 SGHRS, CDR2 YFSETQ. V lost 9 bases and J 5 bases, leaving 20 bases between the germline ends. DNA for the CDR3: TGCGCCACCTCGCCGACAGGACATCTGGAGACCCAGTACTTC. This encodes CATSPTGHLETQYF.

This clonotype was detected a few times. The chain uses TRBV29-1 and TRBJ2-1; 7 bases map to TRBD1. Germline-derived CDR1 and CDR2 are SQVTM and ANQGSEA. Unmatched junction bases numbered 5, after V lost 5 bases and J lost 1 base. The CDR3 runs 14 residues. The CDR3 loop is CSVKETGSYNEQFF. As DNA, the CDR3 is TGCAGCGTTAAGGAGACAGGGTCCTACAATGAGCAGTTCTTC.

CDR3 DNA: TGTGCCAGACGTTCCGTAGCGGGGGGTCGGGATGAGCAGTTCTTC. Protein sequence: CARRSVAGGRDEQFF. The V call is TRBV2, the J call TRBJ2-1; 10 positions match TRBD2. The ends lost 9 bases at V and 8 bases at J; junction bases unmatched: 13. CDR3 length: 15 amino acids. CDR1 and CDR2 from the germline V gene are SNHLY and FYNNEI.

This clonotype was seen a handful of times. This chain connects TRBV29-1 to TRBJ2-1, with TRBD2 as a possible D gene (7 bases). CDR3 length equals 13 residues. V lost 7 bases to trimming and J lost 8 bases, with 18 bases between them. Germline V gene sequence: CDR1 SQVTM, CDR2 ANQGSEA. The CDR3 DNA reads TGCAGCGCTGAGGGGGGGCAGAGTGATGAGCAGTTCTTC. The encoded protein is CSAEGGQSDEQFF.

This clonotype has more than one count but fewer than ten. J is TRBJ2-1 and V is TRBV4-2, with D possibly TRBD1 on 7 matching bases. V was trimmed by 0 bases and J by 7 bases, leaving 16 bases between them. CDR3 length equals 16 residues. Germline assignment: CDR1 LGHNA and CDR2 YNFKEQ. The CDR3 DNA reads TGTGCCAGCAGCCAAGAGTCAGGGGGGCTGGTGAATGAGCAGTTCTTC. Translated: CASSQESGGLVNEQFF.